A selection of T cell receptor beta chains follows, all from one sample in a study of T cells in Graves' hyperthyroidism and ophthalmopathy. TCRdb recomputed calls from the multiplex PCR reads with MiXCR, one row per CDR3 protein. The repertoire holds about 610,000 distinct CDR3 sequences, with around 15% as singletons. Specimen: blood. These receptors were obtained from a middle-aged woman with Graves' ophthalmopathy. The conserved cysteine and the conserved F or W are not part of the CDR3 here.

cdr3_aa j_call v_call
ASSPLAAGELF TRBJ2-2 TRBV7-3
ASSETGKQPQH TRBJ1-5 TRBV25-1
ASSQVAGQEETQY TRBJ2-5 TRBV3-1
ASSQLAGDRNEQF TRBJ2-1 TRBV4-1
ASSSDKIETQY TRBJ2-5 TRBV5-1
SVVRTSGVYNEQF TRBJ2-1 TRBV29-1
ASSQDGGRTQY TRBJ2-3 TRBV3-1
ASRLDRASYNEQF TRBJ2-1 TRBV6-1
SARPSGLTGGGAF TRBJ1-1 TRBV20-1
ASSFSGEQVDTQY TRBJ2-3 TRBV5-1
ASSAPSSGRTDTQY TRBJ2-3 TRBV2
SAVGPATQY TRBJ2-3 TRBV20-1
SARQGSYGYT TRBJ1-2 TRBV20-1
ASSFIRVMSELNTEAF TRBJ1-1 TRBV11-2
ASSPKTRGRTLSGNTIY TRBJ1-3 TRBV2
ASSLREGGNIQY TRBJ2-4 TRBV27
ASSLSRGTDTQY TRBJ2-3 TRBV11-2
ASNPTSGSPETQY TRBJ2-5 TRBV2
ASRGPRDGKNEKLF TRBJ1-4 TRBV27
ASSPRTSGGRDTQY TRBJ2-3 TRBV7-9
ATSGDPGRGALNTEAF TRBJ1-1 TRBV15
ASILSGARGEQF TRBJ2-1 TRBV2
ASSTDNSGNTIY TRBJ1-3 TRBV14
ASSEQDLSSYEQY TRBJ2-7 TRBV6-1
SASSAGLGTEAF TRBJ1-1 TRBV20-1
SALVGGTGSNEQF TRBJ2-1 TRBV20-1
ASSPAAQY TRBJ2-5 TRBV2
ASSWGDPSAPLH TRBJ1-6 TRBV5-4
ASSEIAGQSHEQY TRBJ2-7 TRBV6-1
SAAAGLTGELF TRBJ2-2 TRBV20-1
ASSPTPLDTQY TRBJ2-3 TRBV12-3/TRBV12-4
ASSPPGAAGEQF TRBJ2-1 TRBV18
ASSARAGGTEAF TRBJ1-1 TRBV19
ASSVGTTYNEQF TRBJ2-1 TRBV19
ASSLVPSGGGSEQF TRBJ2-1 TRBV7-2
AWSVNRNSGWTNTGELF TRBJ2-2 TRBV30
ASSPMGEKLF TRBJ1-4 TRBV6-1
ASSFYQGTGNTIY TRBJ1-3 TRBV12-3/TRBV12-4
ASSLEDKPYNEQF TRBJ2-1 TRBV13
ATNATRGERPKVIYEQY TRBJ2-7 TRBV24-1
ASSPDGVATGELF TRBJ2-2 TRBV18
SAKARVSAYETQY TRBJ2-5 TRBV20-1
ASSTGQAYEAF TRBJ1-1 TRBV5-1
ASTTQGTHEKLF TRBJ1-4 TRBV6-1
ATSIGDTGELF TRBJ2-2 TRBV15
ASTGSSYNEQF TRBJ2-1 TRBV28
ASSLVYQRGDQETQY TRBJ2-5 TRBV7-9
ASSFGLGETQY TRBJ2-5 TRBV12-3/TRBV12-4
ASSLILAGGHTQY TRBJ2-3 TRBV12-3/TRBV12-4
AWSVQSGGDTQY TRBJ2-3 TRBV30
SASPGPERDTQY TRBJ2-3 TRBV20-1
SATRTTGGKDTQY TRBJ2-3 TRBV20-1